This is a list of T cell receptor beta chains from one sample in a study of T-cell memory formation after mild COVID-19. One entry per CDR3 protein results from TCRdb running MiXCR on the 5' RACE reads. The sample has 550,000 to 700,000 distinct CDR3 sequences; roughly 18% are singletons. The sequenced sample consisted of PBMCs or a T cell subset sorted from them (not recorded which). These receptors were collected from an adult woman who had mild COVID-19 (a few samples of this study predate the infection). Cell type and time point are not known. Both conserved end residues are part of each CDR3. Fields, in order: V gene, CDR3 protein.

V gene: TRBV7-2
CDR3 protein: CASSFDPSGSATYEQYF

V gene: TRBV3-1
CDR3 protein: CASSQDVLWGETQYF

V gene: TRBV6-5
CDR3 protein: CASSLGPPDTQYF

V gene: TRBV5-1
CDR3 protein: CASSLVPAALTNVLTF

V gene: TRBV20-1
CDR3 protein: CSAISTSGSADTQYF

V gene: TRBV5-1
CDR3 protein: CAGRDGASTDTQYF

V gene: TRBV5-1
CDR3 protein: CASSSLGEQLYNEQFF

V gene: TRBV29-1
CDR3 protein: CSVPRGGFNTGYTF

V gene: TRBV12-3/TRBV12-4
CDR3 protein: CASREELAGYNEQFF

V gene: TRBV6-6
CDR3 protein: CASGGQSNTGELFF

V gene: TRBV6-1
CDR3 protein: CASRSGAYEQYF

V gene: TRBV15
CDR3 protein: CATSRDKGLYEQYF

V gene: TRBV7-6
CDR3 protein: CASSLGGLIDGYTF

V gene: TRBV9
CDR3 protein: CASTRVPNTEAFF

V gene: TRBV10-3
CDR3 protein: CAISAPDSSYEQYF

V gene: TRBV20-1
CDR3 protein: CSALRQRGGPGELFF

V gene: TRBV6-2/TRBV6-3
CDR3 protein: CASRSGGSDAYEQYF

V gene: TRBV7-9
CDR3 protein: CASSPGATGNTIYF

V gene: TRBV2
CDR3 protein: CASKRDIYGYTF

V gene: TRBV4-2
CDR3 protein: CASSQAWTTSSNEQFF

V gene: TRBV2
CDR3 protein: CASIMASGRRETQYF

V gene: TRBV27
CDR3 protein: CASSLPTGLAGRDNEQFF

V gene: TRBV20-1
CDR3 protein: CSARNSDPGYGYTF

V gene: TRBV24-1
CDR3 protein: CATDPHQPQHF

V gene: TRBV7-2
CDR3 protein: CASSFISGVGGDEQFF

V gene: TRBV19
CDR3 protein: CASSIAAGGYEQYF

V gene: TRBV6-1
CDR3 protein: CASSGLAGADTQYF

V gene: TRBV7-2
CDR3 protein: CASSGQGRDTQYF

V gene: TRBV2
CDR3 protein: CASRQTGLQPQHF

V gene: TRBV7-2
CDR3 protein: CASSLERGPYGYTF

V gene: TRBV13
CDR3 protein: CASSNDRVGDEQFF

V gene: TRBV7-6
CDR3 protein: CASSRWKLNSYNEQFF

V gene: TRBV3-1
CDR3 protein: CASSPYESGAAQYF

V gene: TRBV5-1
CDR3 protein: CASSLGWRGGQTDTEAFF

V gene: TRBV11-3
CDR3 protein: CASSTRTGVGNQPQHF

V gene: TRBV7-6
CDR3 protein: CASSLSDRITGVTSYEQYF

V gene: TRBV7-9
CDR3 protein: CASSLLPQAARDDEQFF